The next 10 T cell receptor beta chains were all read from a single sample in a study of cytomegalovirus exposure and HLA in healthy donors. PCR was performed using 60 Vbeta and 13 Jbeta primers. The table came from immunoSEQ multiplex PCR; TCRdb's copy has only in-frame clones and leaves some out. The sample totals 100,000 to 150,000 clones. The sequencing sample was made of PBMCs. These receptors all stem from a man aged 25 to 40 in good health and CMV-seronegative.

The chain recombines TRBV7-9 with TRBJ2-1; 7 bases line up with TRBD2. With 2 bases clipped from V and 7 bases from J, the junction kept 8 bases outside the gene matches. The CDR3 spans 15 residues. Germline V gene lookup returns CDR1 SEHNR and CDR2 FQNEAQ (reference sequence). As DNA, the CDR3 is TGTGCCAGCAGCTTAAGGGGTGTCGGGAGGAATGAGCAGTTCTTC. Amino acid sequence: CASSLRGVGRNEQFF.

The V gene is TRBV18, the J gene TRBJ2-5; TRBD2 is a possible D gene (5 bases). CDR1 KGHSH and CDR2 LQKENI come from the germline V gene. The V end was cut by 3 bases, the J end by 0 bases, with 11 bases between. The CDR3 has 15 amino acids. CDR3 nucleotide sequence: TGTGCCAGCTCACCGGAAGCGGATAACCAAGAGACCCAGTACTTC. Translation gives CASSPEADNQETQYF.

The genes are TRBV27 and TRBJ1-2; a possible D gene is TRBD1 (6 bases). This CDR3 contains 15 residues. V lost 2 bases and J lost 4, with 14 bases in between. Germline-derived CDR1 and CDR2 are MNHEY and SMNVEV (reference sequence). The CDR3 DNA is TGTGCCAGCAGTTTAAGTTTCGGGACAATCTATGGCTACACCTTC. This codes for CASSLSFGTIYGYTF.

The chain links TRBV2 to TRBJ2-2; no reliable D call. Germline V lookup: CDR1 SNHLY, CDR2 FYNNEI. The germline V and J ends were trimmed by 6 bases and 5 bases, with 10 bases remaining between them. This CDR3 has 13 amino acids. The CDR3 sequence: CASRAIDTGELFF. CDR3 DNA sequence: TGTGCCAGCAGAGCGATAGATACCGGGGAGCTGTTTTTT.

The rearrangement links TRBV5-1 to TRBJ2-3; TRBD1 might be the D (6 bases). This CDR3 has 16 residues. In germline, CDR1 is SGHRS, CDR2 YFSETQ. Deletions cut 7 bases from V and 0 bases from J, with 18 bases between. CDR3 coding DNA: TGCGCCAGCCAACAGGGATCGTATTCTAGCACAGATACGCAGTATTTT. Residues: CASQQGSYSSTDTQYF. Using reference TRBV5-1 and TRBJ2-3 for the parts outside the CDR3, the full variable domain is KAGVTQTPRYLIKTRGQQVTLSCSPISGHRSVSWYQQTPGQGLQFLFEYFSETQRNKGNFPGRFSGRQFSNSRSEMNVSTLELGDSALYLCASQQGSYSSTDTQYFGPGTRLTVL.

The chain couples TRBV28 to TRBJ1-5, with no clear D. Germline V gene lookup returns CDR1 MDHEN and CDR2 SYDVKM. V lost 8 bases and J 2 bases, leaving 7 bases between the germline ends. The CDR3 runs to 12 residues. CDR3 DNA: TGTGCCAGCCAGGTAGGCAATCAGCCCCAGCATTTT. Translation gives CASQVGNQPQHF.

CDR3 bases: TGTGCCAGCAGTGAAATCCGGACTACAGGCGGAAACACCATATATTTT. The encoded protein is CASSEIRTTGGNTIYF. The chain couples TRBV2 to TRBJ1-3; tentatively, D is TRBD1 (5 bases). This CDR3 is 16 amino acids long. The V end lost 2 bases, the J end lost 4 bases, and 15 bases lay between the germline ends. Germline values: CDR1 SNHLY, CDR2 FYNNEI.

The chain recombines TRBV2 with TRBJ1-3; D remains unclear. The V end lost 8 bases, the J end lost 0 bases, and 14 bases lay between the germline ends. The germline V gene has CDR1 SNHLY and CDR2 FYNNEI. The CDR3 sequence is 15 residues long. As DNA, the CDR3 is TGTGCCAGCTCTTCTGAGTCTTCCTCTGGAAACACCATATATTTT. It specifies CASSSESSSGNTIYF.

The CDR3 sequence: CAWSLKETQYF. CDR3 nucleotides: TGTGCCTGGAGTCTAAAAGAGACCCAGTACTTC. The V and J genes are TRBV30 and TRBJ2-5, with D unclear. CDR3 length: 11 residues. Germline V CDR1 and CDR2: GTSNPN, SVGIG (reference sequence). Trimming took 2 bases from V and 3 from J, leaving 4 bases between them.

V and J are TRBV6-1 and TRBJ2-5, with TRBD1 matching over 7 bases. The V and J ends lost 6 bases and 7 bases, in that order; junction bases with no gene match: 5. Per germline, CDR1 MNHNS and CDR2 SASEGT. CDR3 size: 12 residues. CDR3 sequence (DNA): TGTGCCAGCAGGGGACAGAATGGGACCCAGTACTTC. This encodes CASRGQNGTQYF.